The rows below give T cell receptor beta chains drawn from one sample of a study of blood T cell repertoires in COVID-19. The table came from immunoSEQ multiplex PCR; TCRdb's copy has only in-frame clones and leaves some out. This table has tens of thousands of clones, over 60% appearing once. The specimen was peripheral blood. The receptors shown here come from a man aged 25-40 years with COVID-19, enrolled during active disease. The CDR3 runs from the conserved cysteine through the conserved F or W. D genes are given only for firm matches. Clone sizes are given selectively: once, few, many, or a class where the clone is expanded.

TRBV27	TRBJ2-5	TRBD1	-	CASSRDRVGALETQYF	TGTGCCAGCAGCCGGGACAGGGTGGGTGCTTTAGAGACCCAGTACTTC
TRBV13	TRBJ1-6	TRBD1	-	CASSLRDRGYPPLHF	TGTGCCAGCAGCCTCCGGGACAGGGGGTATCCACCCCTCCACTTT
TRBV6-5	TRBJ2-6	-	-	CASTTGFSGANVLTF	TGTGCCAGCACGACAGGTTTCTCTGGGGCCAACGTCCTGACTTTC
TRBV9	TRBJ2-3	-	-	CASSPESGGHTQYF	TGTGCCAGCAGCCCAGAGTCCGGGGGGCATACGCAGTATTTT
TRBV5-5	TRBJ2-3	-	-	CASSLSGLSTDTQYF	TGTGCCAGCAGCCTGAGCGGGCTTAGCACAGATACGCAGTATTTT
TRBV5-1	TRBJ1-2	TRBD1	-	CASSSTGAPNYGYTF	TGCGCCAGCAGCTCAACAGGGGCCCCCAACTATGGCTACACCTTC
TRBV9	TRBJ2-7	TRBD1	-	CASSVELPGQGPYEQYF	TGTGCCAGCAGCGTAGAACTTCCGGGACAGGGGCCCTACGAGCAGTACTTC
TRBV18	TRBJ1-1	-	-	CASSPPRVTEAFF	TGTGCCAGCTCACCACCCCGGGTTACTGAAGCTTTCTTT
TRBV5-5	TRBJ1-1	TRBD1	-	CASRSGQGGTEAFF	TGTGCCAGCAGATCGGGACAGGGAGGTACTGAAGCTTTCTTT
TRBV5-6	TRBJ1-5	-	-	CASSSQGSYSNQPQHF	TGTGCCAGCAGCTCGCAGGGATCTTATAGCAATCAGCCCCAGCATTTT
TRBV9	TRBJ2-1	-	-	CASSPDYNEQFF	TGTGCCAGCAGCCCAGACTACAATGAGCAGTTCTTC
TRBV28	TRBJ1-4	TRBD1	-	CASSLRGPGMMGLFF	TGTGCCAGCAGTTTGAGGGGGCCCGGAATGATGGGACTGTTTTTT
TRBV7-2	TRBJ2-7	-	-	CASSPMLGGPREQYF	TGTGCCAGCAGCCCGATGTTGGGGGGGCCTCGCGAGCAGTACTTC
TRBV20-1	TRBJ1-5	-	many	CSASRDNTNSNQPQHF	TGCAGTGCTAGTCGGGATAACACGAATAGCAATCAGCCCCAGCATTTT
TRBV10-3	TRBJ1-6	-	-	CAISDYSGGAYNSPLHF	TGTGCCATCAGTGATTATAGCGGAGGGGCCTATAATTCACCCCTCCACTTT
TRBV11-2	TRBJ2-7	TRBD2	-	CASSPALAGGAYEQYF	TGTGCCAGCAGCCCAGCTCTAGCGGGGGGCGCCTACGAGCAGTACTTC
TRBV19	TRBJ2-7	-	-	CASSIGTGSYEQYF	TGTGCCAGTAGTATAGGAACGGGGTCCTACGAGCAGTACTTC
TRBV27	TRBJ2-7	-	-	CASSPSGLRYYEQYF	TGTGCCAGCAGTCCATCGGGACTGCGGTACTACGAGCAGTACTTC
TRBV30	TRBJ1-3	TRBD1	-	CAWSVGQGRDTIYF	TGTGCCTGGAGTGTGGGACAGGGGAGGGACACCATATATTTT
TRBV4-1	TRBJ1-5	TRBD1	-	CASSQGTGVNQPQHF	TGCGCCAGCAGCCAAGGGACAGGAGTCAATCAGCCCCAGCATTTT
TRBV28	TRBJ2-3	TRBD2	many	CASSSPTHTSTTSWNTQYF	TGTGCCAGCAGTTCCCCAACACACACCTCCACGACTAGCTGGAATACGCAGTATTTT
TRBV27	TRBJ1-6	-	once	CASSSPQRASPLHF	TGTGCCAGCAGTTCACCTCAGAGGGCCTCACCCCTCCACTTT
TRBV19	TRBJ1-2	-	-	CASSIASKGRGYTF	TGTGCCAGTAGTATAGCTAGTAAAGGCAGAGGCTACACCTTC
TRBV12-3/TRBV12-4	TRBJ2-1	-	-	CASSKSSYNEQFF	TGTGCCAGCAGTAAGAGCTCCTACAATGAGCAGTTCTTC
TRBV28	TRBJ1-2	TRBD1	once	CASSPNRGGYGYTF	TGTGCCAGCAGTCCCAACAGGGGTGGGTATGGCTACACCTTC
TRBV27	TRBJ2-7	-	-	CASSLVGTVVPSYEQYF	TGTGCCAGCAGTTTAGTCGGCACAGTAGTACCTTCCTACGAGCAGTACTTC
TRBV11-2	TRBJ2-4	TRBD2	-	CASSRLAGAGGIQYF	TGTGCCAGCAGCCGACTAGCGGGAGCGGGAGGCATTCAGTACTTC
TRBV5-4	TRBJ2-5	-	-	CASSFLLQETQYF	TGTGCCAGCAGCTTCCTGTTGCAAGAGACCCAGTACTTC
TRBV19	TRBJ1-2	-	few	CASRGQSETGYTF	TGTGCCAGCCGTGGACAGTCCGAGACTGGCTACACCTTC
TRBV30	TRBJ1-2	TRBD1	-	CAWSKPGTGIHGYTF	TGTGCCTGGAGTAAGCCCGGGACAGGGATTCATGGCTACACCTTC
TRBV18	TRBJ2-1	-	few	CASSLSSSRDEQFF	TGTGCCAGCTCACTTTCCTCAAGCCGAGATGAGCAGTTCTTC
TRBV28	TRBJ1-3	-	few	CASGGGDHSGNTIYF	TGTGCCAGTGGGGGAGGGGACCACTCTGGAAACACCATATATTTT
TRBV6-2/TRBV6-3	TRBJ1-5	-	-	CASSYSVKGVSQPQHF	TGTGCCAGCAGTTACTCGGTCAAGGGGGTGAGTCAGCCCCAGCATTTT
TRBV6-5	TRBJ2-3	-	-	CASSYRPPSTDTQYF	TGTGCCAGCAGTTACCGTCCCCCCAGCACAGATACGCAGTATTTT
TRBV2	TRBJ2-7	-	-	CASSVLGYETLDTYEQYF	TGTGCCAGCAGTGTATTGGGATACGAGACCTTGGACACCTACGAGCAGTACTTC
TRBV19	TRBJ1-2	TRBD1	-	CASSKNRDSYGYTF	TGTGCCAGCAGTAAAAACCGGGACAGCTATGGCTACACCTTC
TRBV30	TRBJ2-2	-	-	CAWSLGGGAGELFF	TGTGCCTGGAGCCTAGGAGGGGGGGCCGGGGAGCTGTTTTTT
TRBV12-3/TRBV12-4	TRBJ1-2	-	-	CASTPTDYGYTF	TGTGCCAGCACCCCGACAGACTATGGCTACACCTTC
TRBV5-1	TRBJ1-3	TRBD1	-	CASSGQGTSGNTIYF	TGCGCCAGCAGCGGACAGGGAACTTCTGGAAACACCATATATTTT
TRBV4-1	TRBJ2-2	-	few	CASSPPQLPARTGELFF	TGCGCCAGCAGCCCCCCCCAGCTCCCGGCCAGGACCGGGGAGCTGTTTTTT
TRBV30	TRBJ1-5	-	once	CAWSDGLVPQHF	TGTGCCTGGAGCGACGGCCTAGTGCCCCAGCATTTT
TRBV29-1	TRBJ1-2	-	-	CSVEVNGDGYTF	TGCAGCGTTGAAGTTAACGGGGATGGCTACACCTTC
TRBV5-6	TRBJ2-7	TRBD2	-	CASSLGAGGPKEQYF	TGTGCCAGCAGCTTAGGAGCGGGAGGGCCAAAAGAGCAGTACTTC
TRBV6-6	TRBJ1-2	TRBD1	once	CASSCTGAADGYTF	TGTGCCAGCAGCTGCACAGGGGCGGCGGATGGCTACACCTTC
TRBV7-8	TRBJ2-7	-	-	CASSRGSQWYEQYF	TGTGCCAGCAGCCGGGGCTCACAATGGTACGAGCAGTACTTC
TRBV2	TRBJ1-1	TRBD1	-	CASSDRGRGNTEAFF	TGTGCCAGCAGTGACAGGGGGCGGGGGAACACTGAAGCTTTCTTT
TRBV10-3	TRBJ1-2	-	few	CAISEGLQANYGYTF	TGTGCCATCAGTGAGGGATTACAGGCTAACTATGGCTACACCTTC
TRBV4-1	TRBJ2-1	-	few	CASSRPNGGLSYNEQFF	TGCGCCAGCAGCCGCCCGAACGGGGGGCTCTCCTACAATGAGCAGTTCTTC
TRBV28	TRBJ1-1	-	once	CASNLMGAQGSEAFF	TGTGCCAGCAATTTGATGGGGGCGCAGGGGTCTGAAGCTTTCTTT
TRBV24-1	TRBJ1-5	-	-	CATSDPAWGPQPQHF	TGTGCCACCAGTGATCCCGCCTGGGGGCCTCAGCCCCAGCATTTT
TRBV3-1/TRBV3-2	TRBJ1-3	-	-	CASSQSSGNTIYF	TGTGCCAGCAGCCAGAGCTCTGGAAACACCATATATTTT
TRBV19	TRBJ1-5	-	few	CASSIQVNQPQHF	TGTGCCAGTAGTATACAGGTTAATCAGCCCCAGCATTTT
TRBV30	TRBJ2-5	-	-	CAWSRGEDGRETQYF	TGTGCCTGGAGCAGGGGAGAAGACGGCCGGGAGACCCAGTACTTC